Listed below are T cell receptor beta chains from one sample, sequenced in a study of OX40 agonist ivuxolimab in advanced cancers. Profiling relied on immunoSEQ multiplex PCR, and the TCRdb table lists in-frame clones only, not all of them. The sample has approximately 28,000 clones; 84% are singletons. This specimen was CD4+ or CD8+ T cells sorted from blood, taken in a trial of the OX40 agonist ivuxolimab. The receptors originated from an adult with an advanced solid tumor such as melanoma, head and neck, liver or kidney cancer. CDR3s include the opening cysteine and the closing phenylalanine or tryptophan. The order of the fields is V gene, CDR3 protein.

v_call: TRBV14; cdr3_aa: CASSQGYRGEQYF
v_call: TRBV2; cdr3_aa: CASSLGGQGLNYGYTF
v_call: TRBV2; cdr3_aa: CASTQPDSNYEQYF
v_call: TRBV18; cdr3_aa: CASSPGGTDTQYF
v_call: TRBV7-9; cdr3_aa: CASSPTETANTEAFF
v_call: TRBV11-3; cdr3_aa: CASSPWTGETYEQYF
v_call: TRBV6-5; cdr3_aa: CASSYLGAPGEQFF
v_call: TRBV14; cdr3_aa: CASSLWAGETQYF
v_call: TRBV4-3; cdr3_aa: CASSRGLAEYTGELFF
v_call: TRBV28; cdr3_aa: CASSSMGGNTEAFF
v_call: TRBV5-4; cdr3_aa: CASSLGQETQYF
v_call: TRBV7-3; cdr3_aa: CASSIIPTSYNEQFF
v_call: TRBV7-9; cdr3_aa: CASSNPRDSPSYEQYF
v_call: TRBV15; cdr3_aa: CATSRGQNTEAFF
v_call: TRBV9; cdr3_aa: CASSVAGGGNTIYF
v_call: TRBV28; cdr3_aa: CASSLLTGGEGTEAFF
v_call: TRBV7-9; cdr3_aa: CASSLVGEQYF